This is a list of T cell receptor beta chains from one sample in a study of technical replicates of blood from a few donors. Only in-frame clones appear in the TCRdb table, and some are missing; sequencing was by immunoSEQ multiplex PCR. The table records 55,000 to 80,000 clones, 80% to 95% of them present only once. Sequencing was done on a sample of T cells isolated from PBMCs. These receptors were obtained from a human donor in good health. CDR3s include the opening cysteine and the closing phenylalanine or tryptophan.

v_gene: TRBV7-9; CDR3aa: CASSLGGPYGGTGMFF
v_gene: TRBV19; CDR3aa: CASFNRSTGLWGF
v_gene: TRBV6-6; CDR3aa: CASSQQGEETQYF
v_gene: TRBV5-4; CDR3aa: CASSSQGSQETQYF
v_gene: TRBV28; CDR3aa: CASRPVGGLSNQPQHF
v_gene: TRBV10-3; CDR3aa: CASRTSGLSSYNEQFF
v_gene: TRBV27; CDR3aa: CASSDRYTGELFF
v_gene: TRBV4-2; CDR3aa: CASSQGYGEDYNEQFF
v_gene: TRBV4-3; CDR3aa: CASSQGGTAIYGYTF
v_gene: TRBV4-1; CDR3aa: CASSQARTGGTDTQYF
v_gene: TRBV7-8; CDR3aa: CASSLLGERPVDEQYF
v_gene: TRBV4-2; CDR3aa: CASSQDFLAERGAHTQYF
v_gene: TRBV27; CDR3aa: CASRDLGGGSYEQYF
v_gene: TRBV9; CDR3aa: CASSEGTGANQPQHF
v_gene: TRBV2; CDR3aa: CASSELQGREQFF
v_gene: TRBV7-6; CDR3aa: CASSTGLAAYEQYF
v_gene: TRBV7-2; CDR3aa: CASSRRTGGNQPQHF
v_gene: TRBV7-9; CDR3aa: CASSSDTYEQYF
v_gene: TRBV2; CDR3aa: CASSEENHRVSF
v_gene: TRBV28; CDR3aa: CASELAAEQYF
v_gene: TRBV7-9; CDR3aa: CASGGWDGTYEQYF
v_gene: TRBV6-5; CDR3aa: CATSPRDNYNEQFF
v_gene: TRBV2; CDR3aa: CASRDRGRMQYF
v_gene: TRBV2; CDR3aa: CASSVSRDSSSGELFF
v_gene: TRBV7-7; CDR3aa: CASSRDRGTDTQYF
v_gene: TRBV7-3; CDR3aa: CASSLTRTGLRVDTDTQYF
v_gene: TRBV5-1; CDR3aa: CASKVSGQALYGYTF
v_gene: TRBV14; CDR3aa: CASSQYRTSTYEQYF
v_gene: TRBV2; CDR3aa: CASRQANTGELFF
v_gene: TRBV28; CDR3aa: CASSLGASQTDTQYF
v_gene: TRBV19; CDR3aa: CASSPGQSYEQYF